A selection of T cell receptor beta chains follows, all from one sample in a study of PD-1 blockade in classical Hodgkin lymphoma. Measured with immunoSEQ multiplex PCR; TCRdb has only the in-frame clones, and not every one. The table has 11,000 to 15,000 clones, around 80% seen once. Sequencing used peripheral blood mononuclear cells (PBMCs), obtained at baseline. The receptors were gathered from a human donor with classical Hodgkin lymphoma. Both conserved end residues are part of each CDR3. A D gene is named only where the DNA matches it firmly. Clone size, where shown, is once, few, many, or a class for clones that have expanded.

size | J | D | V | DNA | CDR3
NA | TRBJ1-6 | NA | TRBV2 | TGTGCCAGCAGTGAAAGCAGGGGTTTGGGCTCACCCCTCCACTTT | CASSESRGLGSPLHF
NA | TRBJ2-2 | NA | TRBV7-2 | TGTGCCAGCAAAATAGATTCGGGGGTGATCGGGGAGCTGTTTTTT | CASKIDSGVIGELFF
NA | TRBJ1-2 | NA | TRBV2 | TGTGCCAGCAGTGAATTCAGGATCCCTGGTGGCTACACCTTC | CASSEFRIPGGYTF
NA | TRBJ2-3 | NA | TRBV6-5 | TGTGCCAGCGGCCAAACCGGGACCGCCGATACGCAGTATTTT | CASGQTGTADTQYF
NA | TRBJ2-2 | NA | TRBV10-3 | TGTGCCAACCGGGACACCGACACCGGGGAGCTGTTTTTT | CANRDTDTGELFF
NA | TRBJ2-5 | NA | TRBV5-1 | TGCGCCAGCAGCTTGAGAGAGACCCAGTACTTC | CASSLRETQYF
NA | TRBJ2-2 | NA | TRBV7-3 | TGTGCCAGCAGCCCCTCGGACCTTTTCACCGGGGAGCTGTTTTTT | CASSPSDLFTGELFF
NA | TRBJ2-7 | NA | TRBV7-9 | TGTGCCAGCAGCTTAGCCGAGGGCTCCTACGAGCAGTACTTC | CASSLAEGSYEQYF
NA | TRBJ2-7 | NA | TRBV21-1 | TGTGCCAGCAGCAAAGAGGGGACAGGGGGCGCTTACGAGCAGTACTTC | CASSKEGTGGAYEQYF
once | TRBJ2-3 | TRBD2 | TRBV5-1 | TGCGCCAGCAGCCGATTAGCGGGAGTTGGTACAGATACGCAGTATTTT | CASSRLAGVGTDTQYF
NA | TRBJ1-2 | TRBD1 | TRBV5-1 | TGCGCCAGCAGCTGGGACAGTGTCTATGGCTACACCTTC | CASSWDSVYGYTF
NA | TRBJ2-7 | NA | TRBV15 | TGTGCCACCAGCAGAGACAATACAGGGCCCTACGAGCAGTACTTC | CATSRDNTGPYEQYF
NA | TRBJ1-5 | NA | TRBV7-6 | TGTGCCAGCAGCTCTGGGGGGATAAAGCCCCAGCATTTT | CASSSGGIKPQHF
once | TRBJ1-4 | TRBD1 | TRBV7-9 | TGTGCCAGCCGGGACAGCGGAATAAATGAAAAACTGTTTTTT | CASRDSGINEKLFF
NA | TRBJ2-1 | TRBD1 | TRBV5-4 | TGTGCCAGCAGCTCCCACGCCGGGACAGGGGGAAATGAGCAGTTCTTC | CASSSHAGTGGNEQFF
NA | TRBJ1-1 | NA | TRBV5-1 | TGCGCCAGCAGCTTAATGAGGGTATCGAACACTGAAGCTTTCTTT | CASSLMRVSNTEAFF
NA | TRBJ2-7 | NA | TRBV4-1 | TGCGCCAGCGGGGACGTCTCCTACGAGCAGTACTTC | CASGDVSYEQYF
NA | TRBJ2-1 | TRBD2 | TRBV10-3 | TGTGCCATCAGTAGATCTGAGCGGGGCTCCTACAATGAGCAGTTCTTC | CAISRSERGSYNEQFF
NA | TRBJ2-1 | NA | TRBV11-2 | TGTGCCAGCAGCTTAGCTCTTGGTATGGGGGGGCAATCCTACAATGAGCAGTTCTTC | CASSLALGMGGQSYNEQFF
NA | TRBJ2-7 | NA | TRBV28 | TGTGCCAGCAGTTCTTACTACGAGCAGTACTTC | CASSSYYEQYF
NA | TRBJ2-5 | TRBD2 | TRBV7-2 | TGTGCCAGCAGCTTATTCGGGACTAGCGGGATCAAGGATCAAGAGACCCAGTACTTC | CASSLFGTSGIKDQETQYF
NA | TRBJ2-5 | NA | TRBV28 | TGTGCCAGCAGTTTGGCAGAAGAGACCCAGTACTTC | CASSLAEETQYF
once | TRBJ2-5 | NA | TRBV7-8 | TGTGCCAGCAGCTTAGTTCCCCTAGCGTTGGGGGAGACCCAGTACTTC | CASSLVPLALGETQYF
once | TRBJ1-1 | TRBD1 | TRBV6-6 | TGTGCCAGCAGTAAGAGACAGGGCCCCACTGAAGCTTTCTTT | CASSKRQGPTEAFF